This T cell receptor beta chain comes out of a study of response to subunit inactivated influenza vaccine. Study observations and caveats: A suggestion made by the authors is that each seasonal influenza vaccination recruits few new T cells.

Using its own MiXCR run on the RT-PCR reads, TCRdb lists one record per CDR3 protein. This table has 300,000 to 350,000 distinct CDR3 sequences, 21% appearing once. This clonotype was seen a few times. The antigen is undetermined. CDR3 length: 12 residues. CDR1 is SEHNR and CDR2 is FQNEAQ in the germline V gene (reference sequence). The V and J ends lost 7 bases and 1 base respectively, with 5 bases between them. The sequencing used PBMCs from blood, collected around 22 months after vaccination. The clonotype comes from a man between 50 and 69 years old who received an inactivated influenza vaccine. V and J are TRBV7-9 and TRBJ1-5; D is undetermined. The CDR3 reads CASTVSNQPQHF. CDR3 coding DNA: TGTGCCAGCACCGTGAGCAATCAGCCCCAGCATTTT.